The sequence of this T cell receptor (beta chain) was determined in a study of CD8 T cells in ankylosing spondylitis. Researchers built TCR beta libraries using quantitative 5'-RACE with molecular barcodes. One entry per CDR3 protein results from TCRdb running MiXCR on the 5' RACE reads. In the table there are about 800,000 distinct CDR3 sequences, around 11% of which are singletons. As regards this clonotype: What it binds is not known.

V was clipped by 0 bases and J by 5 bases; unmatched bases: 6. Looked up from germline, CDR1 is ENHRY and CDR2 is SYGVKD. The CDR3 is 15 amino acids. Overall study findings and caveats: It appeared that ankylosing spondylitis blood was characterized by a TCR beta motif of eight highly homologous variants. Disease-linked clones were reportedly significantly enriched in matched ankylosing spondylitis synovial fluid.

The chain couples TRBV10-3 to TRBJ2-5, with 7 positions matching TRBD2. The clonotype was recovered from a male donor with ankylosing spondylitis. The sequencing sample was made of blood, either unsorted or a sorted T cell fraction (not recorded which). In DNA, the CDR3 is TGTGCCATCAGTGAGTCGGTGGCTAGCGGCGAGACCCAGTACTTC. Translating gives CAISESVASGETQYF.